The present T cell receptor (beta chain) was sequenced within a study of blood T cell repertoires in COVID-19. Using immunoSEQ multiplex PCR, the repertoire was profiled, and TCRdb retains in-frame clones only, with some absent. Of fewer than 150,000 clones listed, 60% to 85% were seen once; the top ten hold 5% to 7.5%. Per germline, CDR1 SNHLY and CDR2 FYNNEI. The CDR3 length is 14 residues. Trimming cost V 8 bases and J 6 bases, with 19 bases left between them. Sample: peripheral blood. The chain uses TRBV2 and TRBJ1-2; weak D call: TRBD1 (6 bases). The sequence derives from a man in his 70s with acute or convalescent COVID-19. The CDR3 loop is CASRNTGSGNGYTF. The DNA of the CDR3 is TGTGCCAGCCGAAATACAGGGAGTGGAAATGGCTACACCTTC.